Listed below are T cell receptor beta chains from one sample, sequenced in a study of cytomegalovirus exposure and HLA in healthy donors. Some clones are missing from TCRdb's copy, which holds only in-frame ones; the method was immunoSEQ multiplex PCR. The sample includes around 140,000 clones, 82% of them seen just once. Sequenced input: PBMCs. These receptors originate from a woman in her thirties or forties in good health and CMV-seronegative. Each CDR3 is given with its conserved first and last residue. A D gene is named only where the DNA matches it firmly. The size of a clone is reported for some rows only, either as once, few or many, or as a class for expanded clones.

V gene	J gene	D gene	clone size	CDR3 DNA	CDR3 protein
TRBV11-2	TRBJ2-2	TRBD2	-	TGTGCCAGCACCCCGGGACTAGCGGTAATATCCGGGGAGCTGTTTTTT	CASTPGLAVISGELFF
TRBV5-1	TRBJ2-7	-	once	TGCGCCAGCAGCTTGGCGGGTAACGAGCAGTACTTC	CASSLAGNEQYF
TRBV18	TRBJ1-1	-	-	TGTGCCAGCTCACCACGCGAGGGTGTCACTGAAGCTTTCTTT	CASSPREGVTEAFF
TRBV11-3	TRBJ2-1	-	-	TGTGCCAGCAGCTTAGAATGGAGGGATGAGCAGTTCTTC	CASSLEWRDEQFF
TRBV15	TRBJ2-1	-	-	TGTGCCACCAGCAGAGATCACGGCGTTAGCCTCGTTGAGCAGTTCTTC	CATSRDHGVSLVEQFF
TRBV10-2	TRBJ2-5	-	-	TGCGCCAGCAGTGGCACAGGGTATGCGCCATCCAGGGAGACCCAGTACTTC	CASSGTGYAPSRETQYF
TRBV27	TRBJ1-1	TRBD1	-	TGTGCCAGCAGTTTATCCCCATTAGGACAGGCATTGAACACTGAAGCTTTCTTT	CASSLSPLGQALNTEAFF
TRBV30	TRBJ1-3	-	-	TGTGCCTGGAGTCAACAGCCCGGAAACACCATATATTTT	CAWSQQPGNTIYF
TRBV7-9	TRBJ1-5	-	-	TGTGCCGGGTTCCCAAGGGGTCAGCCCCAGCATTTT	CAGFPRGQPQHF
TRBV11-2	TRBJ2-5	-	-	TGTGCCAGCAGCTTAGCTAGATGGGGGGAAACCCAGTACTTC	CASSLARWGETQYF
TRBV11-3	TRBJ1-1	-	-	TGTGCCAGCAGCTTTACAACGAACACTGAAGCTTTCTTT	CASSFTTNTEAFF
TRBV7-9	TRBJ1-4	TRBD1	-	TGTGCCAGCAGCTCCCCGGGACAGGAAGAGGAAAAACTGTTTTTT	CASSSPGQEEEKLFF
TRBV9	TRBJ2-7	TRBD2	-	TGTGCCAGCAGCCTGACTAGCGGGAGTTTCGAGCAGTACTTC	CASSLTSGSFEQYF
TRBV10-1	TRBJ2-7	-	-	TGCGCCAGCAGTGATTGGAGGTCGCCCTACGAGCAGTACTTC	CASSDWRSPYEQYF
TRBV6-1	TRBJ2-5	-	-	TGTGCCAGCATTTGGGGCGGAAACCAAGAGACCCAGTACTTC	CASIWGGNQETQYF
TRBV6-6	TRBJ1-2	-	-	TGTGCCACCGAAGTTGGGGGGGTAGAAGGCTACACCTTC	CATEVGGVEGYTF
TRBV21-1	TRBJ2-7	-	few	TGTGCCAGCAGCAAAGGGGGGAATCGGGACACCATCTACGAGCAGTACTTC	CASSKGGNRDTIYEQYF
TRBV7-8	TRBJ1-5	-	-	TGTGCCAGCAGCGCCCGGGTATCCGAGCCCCAGCATTTT	CASSARVSEPQHF
TRBV5-8	TRBJ1-1	-	-	TGTGCCAGCAGCTTCGGACACTTGGTGGCGAACACTGAAGCTTTCTTT	CASSFGHLVANTEAFF
TRBV7-3	TRBJ2-2	TRBD1	few	TGTGCCAGCAGCTTAAGTCAGGGGGACACCGGGGAGCTGTTTTTT	CASSLSQGDTGELFF
TRBV14	TRBJ2-3	TRBD1	-	TGTGCCAGCAGCCCCCTGGAAGGGACAGGGCTCGCGTTCCCGATTTCTACGCAGTATTTT	CASSPLEGTGLAFPISTQYF
TRBV7-8	TRBJ2-2	TRBD1	-	TGTGCCAGCAGTCCGGGACAGGGGGGAACCGGGGAGCTGTTTTTT	CASSPGQGGTGELFF
TRBV5-6	TRBJ1-1	TRBD1	-	TGTGCCAGCAGAGGGGGCATGAACACTGAAGCTTTCTTT	CASRGGMNTEAFF
TRBV7-2	TRBJ2-7	TRBD1	-	TGTGCCAGCAGCTCCGGGACAGGGATCCTCCTATCTCACTTC	CASSSGTGILLSHF
TRBV10-3	TRBJ2-1	-	-	TGTGCCATCAGGGAGACCGGGACTCCACCACGTTCCTACAATGAGCAGTTCTTC	CAIRETGTPPRSYNEQFF
TRBV6-1	TRBJ1-5	-	-	TGTGCCAGCAGTGAATCAAACAGGGTCGGCAATCAGCCCCAGCATTTT	CASSESNRVGNQPQHF
TRBV7-6	TRBJ2-3	-	-	TGTGCCAGCAGCCATCGGGTAGCCACAGATACGCAGTATTTT	CASSHRVATDTQYF
TRBV29-1	TRBJ2-7	-	-	TGCAGCGTCCAGGGTAGGTGGCCGGTTTACGAGCAGTACTTC	CSVQGRWPVYEQYF
TRBV6-5	TRBJ1-6	TRBD1	-	TGTGCCACCAACACAGGGGGCTCCTATAATTCACCCCTCCACTTT	CATNTGGSYNSPLHF
TRBV7-8	TRBJ2-1	TRBD2	-	TGTGCCAGCACTCTAAATCGCGGCGGGAGCTTGAATGAGCAGTTCTTC	CASTLNRGGSLNEQFF
TRBV5-1	TRBJ1-4	-	-	TGCGCCAGCTATGAGGGGGATGCTAATGAAAAACTGTTTTTT	CASYEGDANEKLFF
TRBV19	TRBJ1-5	-	-	TGTGCCAGTAGTATCGGGATGAATCAGCCCCAGCATTTT	CASSIGMNQPQHF
TRBV27	TRBJ1-2	-	-	TGTGCCAGCAGTTCAGTGCCGAGGGTAGGGAACTCGGATGGCTACACCTTC	CASSSVPRVGNSDGYTF
TRBV10-3	TRBJ1-2	-	-	TGTGCCACGCCTATGGAGGACGGACCTAACTATGGCTACACCTTC	CATPMEDGPNYGYTF